This entry lists 29 T cell receptor beta chains sequenced from one sample in a study of T-cell memory formation after mild COVID-19. Each CDR3 protein is one row after TCRdb ran MiXCR on the 5' RACE reads. The sample has around 200,000 distinct CDR3 sequences; under 12% are singletons. The sequencing input was PBMCs or a T cell subset sorted from them (not recorded which). The source is a man aged 18-30 years who had mild COVID-19 (a few samples of this study predate the infection). Cell type and time point are not known.

This clonotype was picked up a small number of times. The V and J genes are TRBV5-5 and TRBJ1-2, with TRBD1 as a possible D gene (5 bases). The CDR3 contains 14 residues. Germline values: CDR1 SGHKS, CDR2 YYEKEE (reference sequence). Trimming took off 0 bases at V and 4 bases at J, with 10 bases between the two ends. CDR3 sequence: CASSLVQGPYGYTF. The CDR3 DNA reads TGTGCCAGCAGCTTGGTTCAGGGCCCCTATGGCTACACCTTC.

Only a few counts were recorded for this clonotype. The chain has TRBV4-2 and TRBJ2-7; 10 nucleotides match TRBD2. The CDR3 extends over 16 amino acids. The ends lost 0 bases at V and 3 bases at J; junction bases unmatched: 5. Germline V gene lookup returns CDR1 LGHNA and CDR2 YNFKEQ. Written as DNA, the CDR3 is TGTGCCAGCAGCCAAGAGACTAGCGGGCCCTACTACGAGCAGTACTTC. Translated, it gives CASSQETSGPYYEQYF.

V gene TRBV7-2 combines with J gene TRBJ1-5; 8 nucleotides line up with TRBD1. The CDR3 is 14 amino acids. The ends lost 4 bases at V and 7 bases at J; junction bases unmatched: 6. The germline gives CDR1 SGHTA, CDR2 FQGNSA. The CDR3 DNA follows: TGTGCCAGCAGCTGGACAGGGAGAGGACAGCCCCAGCATTTT. Translating gives CASSWTGRGQPQHF.

This chain connects TRBV20-1 to TRBJ2-3; D is perhaps TRBD2 (7 bases). CDR1 is DFQATT, CDR2 SNEGSKA, per germline (reference sequence). The length of the CDR3 is 14 residues. V lost 6 bases and J lost 3, with 16 bases in between. The CDR3 coding sequence is TGCAGTGCCAAGCCTGGGGGGGCGACAGATACGCAGTATTTT. Translation: CSAKPGGATDTQYF.

There are a few counts of this clonotype. The rearrangement joins TRBV7-2 to TRBJ1-4; D possibly corresponds to TRBD1 (6 bases). V gave up 4 bases and J gave up 4 bases, with 13 bases separating them. Germline V CDR1 and CDR2: SGHTA, FQGNSA. The CDR3 is made up of 15 amino acids. The CDR3 DNA is TGTGCCAGCAGCTCACCGGGACATATTAATGAAAAACTGTTTTTT. Encoded protein: CASSSPGHINEKLFF.

The chain employs TRBV5-1 and TRBJ1-1; TRBD1 is a possible D gene (5 bases). The CDR3 is made up of 14 amino acids. Trimming pared 3 bases from V and 4 bases from J, leaving 13 bases between. The germline V gene encodes CDR1 SGHRS and CDR2 YFSETQ. CDR3 coding DNA: TGCGCCAGCAGCTATGTCCCGGGGGGCACTGAAGCTTTCTTT. Protein product: CASSYVPGGTEAFF.

This clonotype turned up a few times. This chain links TRBV7-2 with TRBJ2-2; D is possibly TRBD1 (7 bases). CDR1 and CDR2 from the germline V gene are SGHTA and FQGNSA. V lost 2 bases and J lost 14, with 18 bases in between. CDR3 length: 14 residues. DNA of the CDR3: TGTGCCAGCAGCTTAAATCGCTCAGGGGGACTCCTGTTTTTT. Amino acids: CASSLNRSGGLLFF. The entire variable domain, with the rest obtained from reference TRBV7-2 and TRBJ2-2, is as follows: GAGVSQSPSNKVTEKGKDVELRCDPISGHTALYWYRQSLGQGLEFLIYFQGNSAPDKSGLPSDRFSAERTGGSVSTLTIQRTQQEDSAVYLCASSLNRSGGLLFFGEGSRLTVL.

This chain joins TRBV5-1 and TRBJ1-4, with TRBD1 identical over 9 bases. The length of the CDR3 is 14 residues. V shed 2 bases, J shed 8 bases, and the junction held 4 bases outside the gene matches. The germline CDR1 and CDR2 sequences are SGHRS and YFSETQ. In DNA, the CDR3 is TGCGCCAGCAGCTTATCCACAGGGGGCGAAAAACTGTTTTTT. Amino acids: CASSLSTGGEKLFF. Complete variable domain (other parts from reference TRBV5-1 and TRBJ1-4): KAGVTQTPRYLIKTRGQQVTLSCSPISGHRSVSWYQQTPGQGLQFLFEYFSETQRNKGNFPGRFSGRQFSNSRSEMNVSTLELGDSALYLCASSLSTGGEKLFFGSGTQLSVL.

In this sample, this clonotype turned up a few times. CDR3 region: CASSPVPPLRAQNTGELFF. The CDR3 nucleotides read TGTGCCAGCAGCCCTGTTCCCCCCCTGAGGGCCCAGAACACCGGGGAGCTGTTTTTT. The rearrangement links TRBV7-8 to TRBJ2-2, with a weak D call TRBD2 (5 bases). Trimming took off 5 bases at V and 1 base at J, with 23 bases between the two ends. Per the germline V gene, CDR1 is SGHVS and CDR2 is FQNEAQ. The CDR3 runs 19 residues.

The chain uses TRBV18 and TRBJ1-1, with D possibly being TRBD1 (5 bases). The CDR3 has 12 residues. Germline V gene lookup returns CDR1 KGHSH and CDR2 LQKENI. V lost 4 bases and J 12 bases, leaving 15 bases between the germline ends. The CDR3 DNA sequence: TGTGCCAGCTCACAATCTAGGGGTGCATCTTTCTTT. This encodes CASSQSRGASFF.

This clonotype was seen repeatedly, ten times or more. The rearrangement links TRBV7-2 to TRBJ2-3, with D perhaps matching TRBD2 (6 bases). From germline, CDR1 is SGHTA and CDR2 FQGNSA. The V gene lost 5 bases and the J gene lost 4 bases, with 16 bases spanning the gap. This CDR3 has 15 residues. CDR3 loop: CASSPGGSFPDTQYF. In DNA form, the CDR3 reads TGTGCCAGCAGCCCAGGAGGGTCATTTCCAGATACGCAGTATTTT. Full variable domain (outside the CDR3, taken from reference TRBV7-2 and TRBJ2-3): GAGVSQSPSNKVTEKGKDVELRCDPISGHTALYWYRQSLGQGLEFLIYFQGNSAPDKSGLPSDRFSAERTGGSVSTLTIQRTQQEDSAVYLCASSPGGSFPDTQYFGPGTRLTVL.

The genes are TRBV9 and TRBJ2-5; D gene unclear. Between the trimmed V and J ends, which lost 0 bases and 4 bases, there was a span of 10 bases. Germline CDR1 and CDR2: SGDLS and YYNGEE. The CDR3 has 14 residues. CDR3 residues: CASSVGVGRETQYF. The CDR3 nucleotides read TGTGCCAGCAGCGTAGGTGTAGGCCGAGAGACCCAGTACTTC.

This clonotype has a count of ten or more. The chain couples TRBV4-1 to TRBJ1-5; possible D gene TRBD1, 5 bases. Germline CDR1 is MGHRA and CDR2 is YSYEKL. The CDR3 consists of 15 residues. Trimming stripped 1 base from V and 3 bases from J, with 10 bases between. Written as DNA, the CDR3 is TGCGCCAGCAGCCAAGGGCAGGGAGTCAATCAGCCCCAGCATTTT. It encodes CASSQGQGVNQPQHF.

This clonotype was seen at least ten times. The chain is built from TRBV5-1 and TRBJ1-1, with 8 bases fitting TRBD1. Germline-derived CDR1 and CDR2 are SGHRS and YFSETQ. The CDR3 totals 13 residues. V shed 5 bases, J shed 8 bases, and the junction held 8 bases outside the gene matches. The CDR3 loop is CASSSGTGTEAFF. In DNA, the CDR3 is TGCGCCAGCAGTTCCGGGACAGGCACGGAAGCTTTCTTT.

The chain recombines TRBV3-1 with TRBJ2-5; D unresolved. The CDR3 contains 10 residues. The V end lost 1 base, the J end lost 8 bases, and 2 bases lay between the germline ends. The germline V gene encodes CDR1 LGHDT and CDR2 YNNKEL (reference sequence). The CDR3 sequence: CASSQATQYF. The CDR3 region has the DNA TGTGCCAGCAGCCAAGCAACCCAGTACTTC.

This clonotype was detected only a few times. The V and J genes are TRBV7-2 and TRBJ2-7; 8 nucleotides match TRBD2. J lost 4 bases, V lost 1 base, and 9 bases had no gene match. Looked up from germline, CDR1 is SGHTA and CDR2 is FQGNSA. CDR3 length equals 16 residues. The CDR3 is CASSLVGSGVPYEQYF. The CDR3 coding sequence is TGTGCCAGCAGCTTAGTAGGTAGCGGGGTCCCGTACGAGCAGTACTTC.

This clonotype was observed a few times. The chain couples TRBV12-3 or TRBV12-4 to TRBJ1-5; no clear D gene. The V and J ends lost 3 bases and 4 bases respectively, with 7 bases between them. The CDR3 spans 13 residues. The CDR3 DNA is TGTGCCAGCAGTTTTCCGGGGAATCAGCCCCAGCATTTT. Translated: CASSFPGNQPQHF.

This clonotype was seen many times. CDR3 DNA sequence: TGTGCCAGCAGCTTATCCGTCACAGATACGCAGTATTTT. Amino acids: CASSLSVTDTQYF. The chain uses TRBV7-3 and TRBJ2-3; D is unclear. Per germline, CDR1 SGHTA and CDR2 FQGTGA. Trimming took off 2 bases at V and 2 bases at J, with 5 bases between the two ends. The CDR3 extends over 13 amino acids.

This clonotype was counted only a few times. The V and J genes are TRBV7-6 and TRBJ2-1, with TRBD2 identical over 12 bases. V lost 3 bases to trimming and J lost 0 bases; unmatched junction nucleotides: 24. This CDR3 comprises 24 residues. Germline CDR1 reads SGHVS; CDR2 reads FNYEAQ. CDR3 bases: TGTGCCAGCAGCTTGCCCCGGTACCTAAAGACGACTAGCGGGGGCCACAGCTCCTACAATGAGCAGTTCTTC. Amino acids: CASSLPRYLKTTSGGHSSYNEQFF.

This clonotype has only a few counts. The CDR3 region has the DNA TGTGCCAGCAGTCTTCTAGCGGGGGAGGGTGAGCAGTTCTTC. Its translation is CASSLLAGEGEQFF. The chain combines TRBV12-3 or TRBV12-4 with TRBJ2-1; 10 nucleotides line up with TRBD2. The CDR3 runs to 14 residues. After removal of 5 bases from V and 9 bases from J, the junction contained 7 bases not matched to a gene.

This clonotype was seen ten or more times. The rearrangement joins TRBV3-1 to TRBJ2-5, with TRBD2 matching over 11 bases. CDR1 is LGHDT, CDR2 YNNKEL, per germline (reference sequence). The CDR3 has 16 amino acids. V dropped 5 bases and J dropped 3; count of bases not matched to a gene: 8. The CDR3: CASSAALAGGKETQYF. CDR3 nucleotides: TGTGCCAGCAGCGCCGCTTTAGCGGGGGGGAAAGAGACCCAGTACTTC.

The chain recombines TRBV4-3 with TRBJ2-2, with D possibly being TRBD1 or TRBD2 (5 bases each). The CDR3 is 15 amino acids. Germline assignment: CDR1 LGHNA and CDR2 YSLEER. Trimming took 4 bases from V and 3 from J, leaving 12 bases between them. The CDR3 sequence: CASSPEGPHTGELFF. Here the CDR3 DNA reads TGCGCCAGCAGCCCCGAGGGACCGCACACCGGGGAGCTGTTTTTT.

Only a few counts were recorded for this clonotype. This sequence joins TRBV20-1 and TRBJ1-4; D is perhaps TRBD1 (5 bases). V lost 6 bases, J lost 6 bases, and 14 bases lay in between. Per germline, CDR1 DFQATT and CDR2 SNEGSKA (reference sequence). The CDR3 contains 13 residues. CDR3 nucleotides: TGCAGTGCCACCCCGGACAAGTATGAAAAACTGTTTTTT. Its translation is CSATPDKYEKLFF.

This clonotype has a handful of counts. J is TRBJ2-2 and V is TRBV9; 7 bases agree with TRBD1. Germline V gene data show CDR1 as SGDLS and CDR2 as YYNGEE. The CDR3 is 14 amino acids. The J segment lost 5 bases and the V segment lost 7 bases, leaving 8 bases of the junction unmatched. The CDR3 sequence: CASQPHRGTGELFF. CDR3 coding DNA: TGTGCCAGCCAACCACACAGGGGAACCGGGGAGCTGTTTTTT.

The J gene is TRBJ1-1, the V gene TRBV5-1, with 7 bases fitting TRBD1. The CDR3 consists of 15 residues. Trimming took 4 bases from V and 4 from J; bases not matched to a gene: 10. Germline-derived CDR1 and CDR2 are SGHRS and YFSETQ. The CDR3 here is CASSPVIGGRTEAFF. The CDR3 DNA reads TGCGCCAGCAGCCCGGTTATAGGGGGCCGCACTGAAGCTTTCTTT.

This clonotype has just a few counts. The chain uses TRBV4-3 and TRBJ1-5; no firm D call. With 5 bases removed from V and 0 bases from J, the gap between germline ends came to 8 bases. The CDR3 has 14 residues. The germline V gene has CDR1 LGHNA and CDR2 YSLEER. CDR3 region: CASSFERSNQPQHF. The DNA for the CDR3 is TGCGCCAGCAGCTTCGAGCGTAGCAATCAGCCCCAGCATTTT.

V is TRBV7-2 and J is TRBJ1-1, with D uncertain. The CDR3 loop spans 14 amino acids. Germline V gene lookup returns CDR1 SGHTA and CDR2 FQGNSA. V was clipped by 5 bases and J by 3 bases, with 13 bases between them. In DNA form, the CDR3 reads TGTGCCAGCAGCGAAAGGAATAGGGACACTGAAGCTTTCTTT. Its translation: CASSERNRDTEAFF.

This clonotype was detected only a few times. V gene TRBV24-1 combines with J gene TRBJ2-6; D call uncertain. V was trimmed by 2 bases and J by 0 bases, leaving 7 bases between them. Germline CDR1 is KGHDR and CDR2 is SFDVKD. The CDR3 has 16 amino acids. The CDR3 DNA reads as TGTGCCACCAGTGATTACTCCAGCTCTGGGGCCAACGTCCTGACTTTC. This translates into CATSDYSSSGANVLTF.

This clonotype showed up just a few times. V and J are TRBV20-1 and TRBJ2-7; no firm D call. The germline V gene encodes CDR1 DFQATT and CDR2 SNEGSKA (reference sequence). This CDR3 spans 11 amino acids. Trimming pared 4 bases from V and 5 bases from J, leaving 9 bases between. The chain's CDR3 is CSAIAGHEQYF. The DNA of the CDR3 is TGCAGTGCTATAGCTGGGCACGAGCAGTACTTC.